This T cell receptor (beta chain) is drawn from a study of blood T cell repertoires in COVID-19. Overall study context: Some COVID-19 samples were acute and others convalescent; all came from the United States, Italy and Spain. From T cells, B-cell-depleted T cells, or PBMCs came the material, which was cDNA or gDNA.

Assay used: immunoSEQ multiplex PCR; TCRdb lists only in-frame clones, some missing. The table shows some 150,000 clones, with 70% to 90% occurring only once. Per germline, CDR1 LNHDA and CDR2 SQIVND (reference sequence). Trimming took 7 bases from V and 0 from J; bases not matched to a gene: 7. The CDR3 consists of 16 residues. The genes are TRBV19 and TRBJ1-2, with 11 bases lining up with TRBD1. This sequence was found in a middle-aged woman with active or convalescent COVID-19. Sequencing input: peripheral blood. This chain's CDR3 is CASIPDRGRSNYGYTF. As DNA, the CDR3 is TGTGCCAGTATCCCGGACAGGGGGCGATCTAACTATGGCTACACCTTC.